This T cell receptor (beta chain) originates from a study of blood T cell repertoires in COVID-19. Looking at the study overall: The United States, Italy and Spain were the sources of the acute and convalescent COVID-19 samples. T cells, B-cell-depleted T cells, or PBMCs provided the cDNA or gDNA that served as material.

In the original analysis: Amplification with reference gene primers provided the estimates of nucleated cell counts. Clones were sequenced by immunoSEQ multiplex PCR, and TCRdb holds only the in-frame ones, with some missing. V and J calls and clone size are given by that table; D and trimming were obtained from the DNA. Of roughly 85,000 clones in the sample, roughly 90% were seen once. The length of the CDR3 is 16 residues. Germline CDR1 SGHKS, CDR2 YYEKEE (reference sequence). V shed 3 bases and J 2 bases; nucleotides not matched to a gene: 7. Specimen: peripheral blood. The TCR originated in a man aged 50 to 59 with active or convalescent COVID-19. J is TRBJ1-5 and V is TRBV5-5; 8 bases are a match to TRBD1. The CDR3 reads CASSSDRGSGNQPQHF. For the CDR3, the DNA is TGTGCCAGCAGCTCTGACAGGGGATCGGGCAATCAGCCCCAGCATTTT.